Sequencing of this TCR beta chain was carried out in a study of metastatic and nonmetastatic thyroid tumors. Turning to the study itself: Repertoires from blood and tumor or nodule tissue of malignant and benign thyroid patients were compared. Points from the study as a whole: Relative to benign nodules, malignant thyroid tumors were reportedly characterized by significantly elevated TCR beta diversity in blood and tumor.

Ahead of thyroid surgery, no patient had received treatment of any kind. As to this clone: The antigen remains undetermined.

Under the authors' procedure: For papillary thyroid cancer, a distant-metastasis classifier was constructed from CDR3 differences observed across clinicopathological groups. Through MiXCR, TCRdb re-clonotyped the PCR reads. TCRdb, rather than the study authors, made the V and J calls. The sample shows around 30,000 clones, 15% to 20% of them seen only once. CDR1 is DFQATT and CDR2 is SNEGSKA in the germline V gene (reference sequence). The V end lost 3 bases, the J end lost 7 bases, and 18 bases lay between the germline ends. The CDR3 spans 14 residues. This chain joins TRBV20-1 and TRBJ1-2; TRBD1 is a possible D gene (5 bases). The receptor was isolated from a female donor with papillary thyroid cancer or a benign thyroid nodule (not recorded which). Some clones in this sample may be carry-over from other donors' samples. Input material: blood. The CDR3 spells CSARDSRQYGGYTF. CDR3 DNA: TGCAGTGCTAGGGACTCCCGACAGTATGGTGGCTACACCTTC.